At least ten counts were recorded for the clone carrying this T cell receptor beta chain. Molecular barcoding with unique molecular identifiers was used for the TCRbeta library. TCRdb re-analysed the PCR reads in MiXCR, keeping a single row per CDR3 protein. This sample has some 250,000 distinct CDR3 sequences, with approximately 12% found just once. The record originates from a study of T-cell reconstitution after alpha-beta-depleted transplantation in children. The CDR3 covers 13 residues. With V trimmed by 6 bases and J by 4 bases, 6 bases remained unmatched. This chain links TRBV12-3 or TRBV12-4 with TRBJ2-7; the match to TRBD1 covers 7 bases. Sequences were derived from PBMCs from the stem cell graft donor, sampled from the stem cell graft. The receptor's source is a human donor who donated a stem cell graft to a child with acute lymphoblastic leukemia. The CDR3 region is CASREGQIYEQYF. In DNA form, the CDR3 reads TGTGCCAGCAGAGAGGGACAGATTTACGAGCAGTACTTC.